This T cell receptor beta chain comes out of a study of T cells after yellow fever vaccination. Turning to the study itself: Libraries from low-cell-number fractions were prepared with the SMART-Seq v4 Ultra Low Input RNA kit. Broader study findings: The secondary T-cell response peaked on day 5, not day 15, but was weaker. One caveat is that FACS-sorted repertoires could contain abundant clonotypes contaminating from the bulk population. Overall, a small share of clonotypes was seen in both CD4 and CD8 compartments.

TCRdb re-called the 5' RACE reads through MiXCR, storing one row per CDR3 protein. The top ten clones hold around 23% of a sample with more than 65,000 distinct CDR3 sequences, roughly 15% of them seen once. This clonotype was seen a handful of times. Trimming left V 5 bases short and J 1 base short, with 14 bases between. Looked up from germline, CDR1 is MNHEY and CDR2 is SVGAGI. This CDR3 contains 15 residues. The chain recombines TRBV6-5 with TRBJ1-1; maybe TRBD1 (6 bases). Sequencing was performed on CD8+ T cells not binding an NS4B(214-222) dextramer, sorted from PBMCs, taken less than 25 days after the first yellow fever vaccination. This TCR was sampled from a man aged 18 to 29 who received the YFV17D yellow fever vaccine. The CDR3 sequence is CASSHFRGPNTEAFF. DNA for the CDR3: TGTGCCAGCAGTCACTTCCGGGGGCCGAACACTGAAGCTTTCTTT.